Shown below are 4 T cell receptor beta chains from a single sample sequenced in a study of post-analysis software for immune sequencing data. Overall study results and limits: Patients used five TRBV segments, including TRBV5-6, TRBV5-1 and TRBV20-1, more often than controls.

Researchers reported that TCR beta cDNA libraries carried unique molecular identifiers. TCRdb analysed the PCR reads with MiXCR anew, one entry per CDR3 protein. The sample has roughly 540,000 distinct CDR3 sequences, 30% to 40% seen once. These receptors' antigens are unknown. The sample consisted of blood. The receptors shown here come from a girl younger than 18 with multiple sclerosis.

This clonotype was recorded a few times. This chain's CDR3 is CASRIRDYHQETQYF. For the CDR3, the DNA is TGCGCCAGCAGGATCCGGGACTACCACCAAGAGACCCAGTACTTC. The rearrangement uses TRBV5-1 and TRBJ2-5, with 7 bases matching TRBD2. Germline CDR1 and CDR2: SGHRS and YFSETQ. Trimming cost V 5 bases and J 0 bases; bases outside gene matches: 7. The CDR3 contains 15 residues.

This sequence joins TRBV10-2 and TRBJ2-7, with D maybe TRBD1 (5 bases). The germline V gene has CDR1 WSHSY and CDR2 SAAADI. Trimming took 5 bases from V and 7 from J, leaving 15 bases between them. The CDR3 extends over 13 amino acids. CDR3 residues: CASSLQVSGEQYF. In nucleotides, the CDR3 is TGCGCCAGCAGTCTACAGGTCTCAGGGGAGCAGTACTTC.

This clonotype occurred a few times. The chain recombines TRBV5-1 with TRBJ2-3, with D hard to call. CDR3 size: 15 residues. Germline CDR1 SGHRS, CDR2 YFSETQ. The V end lost 0 bases, the J end lost 1 base, and 9 bases lay between the germline ends. CDR3 nucleotides: TGCGCCAGCAGCTTGGAGATGTCAGGCACAGATACGCAGTATTTT. Its protein is CASSLEMSGTDTQYF.

This clonotype occurred a few times. Here the CDR3 reads CSVAQGRAEAFF. In DNA form, the CDR3 reads TGCAGCGTTGCACAGGGGCGGGCTGAAGCTTTCTTT. The chain employs TRBV29-1 and TRBJ1-1, with 7 bases fitting TRBD1. CDR1 and CDR2 (germline): SQVTM, ANQGSEA. Unmatched junction bases numbered 5, after V lost 4 bases and J lost 6 bases. This CDR3 comprises 12 residues. Supplemented by reference TRBV29-1 and TRBJ1-1, the full variable domain reads SAVISQKPSRDICQRGTSLTIQCQVDSQVTMMFWYRQQPGQSLTLIATANQGSEATYESGFVIDKFPISRPNLTFSTLTVSNMSPEDSSIYLCSVAQGRAEAFFGQGTRLTVV.